This TCR beta chain was sequenced for a study of shared clonotypes between healthy human individuals. Within Nashville, Tennessee resided all donors, each a Caucasian adult. TCRdb's copy holds only in-frame clones and misses some; the assay was immunoSEQ multiplex PCR. The sample has fewer than 500,000 clones; 60% to 80% are singletons. The V gene lost 6 bases and the J gene lost 9 bases, with 12 bases spanning the gap. There are 12 residues in the CDR3. Germline CDR1 reads SGHTA; CDR2 reads FQGNSA. Study outcomes and limitations: Among donors, sharing of clonotypes was expected to be affected by sequencing depth.

Of note for this clone: Its antigen is not identified.

Sample: PBMCs. The source of this sequence is a woman between 40 and 50 years old in good health. Some clones in this sample may be carry-over from other donors' samples. This sequence joins TRBV7-2 and TRBJ2-1; perhaps D is TRBD1 or TRBD2 (5 bases each). CDR3 nucleotide sequence: TGTGCCAGCAGAGCTACTAGGGGTGAGCAGTTCTTC. Its protein is CASRATRGEQFF.